This T cell receptor (beta chain) was recorded in a study of blood T cell repertoires in COVID-19. Study-wide context: Samples came from the United States, Italy and Spain, spanning acute and convalescent COVID-19. Sample material is recorded as cDNA or gDNA derived from T cells, B-cell-depleted T cells, or PBMCs.

In the authors' methods: Reference gene primer amplification gave nucleated cell count estimates. Profiled with immunoSEQ multiplex PCR; TCRdb holds only in-frame clones, not every one. That table gives V, J and clone size, and the DNA gave D and trimming. The sample records around 110,000 clones, over 80% being singletons. Germline CDR1 and CDR2: MNHEY and SMNVEV (reference sequence). This CDR3 is 15 amino acids long. V shed 2 bases and J shed 0 bases, with 11 bases lying between them. The sequence came from a woman between 65 and 79 years old with acute or convalescent COVID-19. V and J are TRBV27 and TRBJ2-7, with D uncertain. The specimen was peripheral blood. The chain's CDR3 is CASSLEAIASYEQYF. The CDR3 DNA follows: TGTGCCAGCAGTTTAGAGGCGATAGCCTCCTACGAGCAGTACTTC.